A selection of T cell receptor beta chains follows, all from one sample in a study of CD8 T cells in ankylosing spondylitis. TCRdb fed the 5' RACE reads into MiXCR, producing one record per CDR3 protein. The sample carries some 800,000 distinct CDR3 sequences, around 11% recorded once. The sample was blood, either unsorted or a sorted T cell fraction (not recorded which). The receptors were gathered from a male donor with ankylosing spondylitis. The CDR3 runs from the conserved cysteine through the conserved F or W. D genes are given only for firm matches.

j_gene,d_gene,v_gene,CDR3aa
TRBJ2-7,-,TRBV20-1,CSEVGLYEQYF
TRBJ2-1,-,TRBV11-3,CASSPSLRGILFF
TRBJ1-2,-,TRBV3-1,CASSQDPYLGLTF
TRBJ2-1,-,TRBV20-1,CSARGHPLGTNEQFF
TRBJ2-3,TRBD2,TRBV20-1,CSARVSGGAADTQYF
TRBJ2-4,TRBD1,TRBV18,CASSPRTGENIQYF
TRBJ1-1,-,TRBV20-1,CSAPMISEAFF
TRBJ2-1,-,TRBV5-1,CASSLQGYSSYNEQFF
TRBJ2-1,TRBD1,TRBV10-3,CAISGRTGGSSYNEQFF
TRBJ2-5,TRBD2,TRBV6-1,CASILAGYQETQYF
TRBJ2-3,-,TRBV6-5,CASSYLGPRITDTQYF
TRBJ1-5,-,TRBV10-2,CASSVRDSNQPQHF
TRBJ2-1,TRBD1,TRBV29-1,CSVNTGAFTGEQFF
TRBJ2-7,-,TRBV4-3,CASSQMLGQSSYEQYF
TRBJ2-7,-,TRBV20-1,CSAKVPVGYEQYF
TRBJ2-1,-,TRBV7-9,CATMGNEQFF
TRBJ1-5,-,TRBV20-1,CSASREVVDQPQHF